Listed here are 21 T cell receptor beta chains from one sample, sequenced in a study of patients and donors after allogeneic stem cell transplantation. TCRdb re-derived calls from the RT-PCR reads in MiXCR, one entry per CDR3 protein. There are around 160,000 distinct CDR3 sequences in the sample; 30% occur only once, and 3.2% lies in the top ten. Sequences were obtained from blood, either unsorted or a sorted T cell fraction (not recorded which). These receptors were collected from a human donor who was either an allogeneic HSCT recipient or a stem cell or donor lymphocyte infusion donor (not recorded which). It is not recorded whose cells these are; they may come from a transplant donor.

This clonotype has a single count. The V gene is TRBV7-2, the J gene TRBJ2-3; 8 bases are a match to TRBD2. Trimming removed 6 bases from V and 4 bases from J; junction bases left unmatched: 6. The CDR3 loop spans 14 amino acids. The V gene's germline CDR1 is SGHTA and CDR2 FQGNSA. Here the CDR3 DNA reads TGTGCCAGCAGACTAAGCGGGAGCGCAGATACGCAGTATTTT. This sequence encodes CASRLSGSADTQYF.

This clonotype has a handful of counts. The chain has TRBV27 and TRBJ1-2, with 10 bases aligning to TRBD1. With 2 bases clipped from V and 4 bases from J, the junction kept 16 bases outside the gene matches. Germline CDR1 MNHEY, CDR2 SMNVEV (reference sequence). CDR3 length: 19 amino acids. The DNA of the CDR3 is TGTGCCAGCAGTTTACATGTCTCCGGGACAGGGGCTCTCATCTATGGCTACACCTTC. Protein: CASSLHVSGTGALIYGYTF.

Worth noting for this clonotype: One junction end does not reproduce the germline sequence, and a read error may be involved. The chain joins TRBV11-2 to TRBJ1-1, with 7 bases aligning to TRBD1. The CDR3 sequence is 15 residues long. CDR1 is SGHAT and CDR2 is FQNNGV in the germline V gene. The CDR3 DNA reads TGTACCAGCAGCCCGATAAGGGGGCACGGCACTGAAGCTTTCTTT. Translated, it gives CTSSPIRGHGTEAFF. The whole variable domain, filled in from reference TRBV11-2 and TRBJ1-1, reads EAGVAQSPRYKIIEKRQSVAFWCNPISGHATLYWYQQILGQGPKLLIQFQNNGVVDDSQLPKDRFSAERLKGVDSTLKIQPAKLEDSAVYLCTSSPIRGHGTEAFFGQGTRLTVV.

The sample holds one count of this clonotype. The rearrangement joins TRBV6-2 or TRBV6-3 to TRBJ2-7; D gene unclear. CDR1 is MNHEY and CDR2 is SVGEGT in the germline V gene. Trimming stripped 1 base from V and 3 bases from J, with 22 bases between. This CDR3 is built from 18 residues. The CDR3 coding sequence is TGTGCCAGCAGTTACTGGACCCAAGAAGGCTGGTGGGGCTACGAGCAGTACTTC. It is translated as CASSYWTQEGWWGYEQYF.

The rearrangement uses TRBV6-5 and TRBJ2-1; the match to TRBD1 covers 8 bases. Germline-derived CDR1 and CDR2 are MNHEY and SVGAGI. Trimming cost V 8 bases and J 1 base; bases outside gene matches: 4. The CDR3 has 14 amino acids. The CDR3: CASQGQASYNEQFF. The CDR3 DNA follows: TGTGCCAGCCAGGGACAGGCATCCTACAATGAGCAGTTCTTC.

The chain recombines TRBV20-1 with TRBJ2-3; D is unresolved. CDR1 DFQATT and CDR2 SNEGSKA come from the germline V gene (reference sequence). There are 10 residues in the CDR3. V lost 0 bases and J lost 8, with 3 bases in between. The CDR3 reads CSAREGTQYF. The DNA for the CDR3 is TGCAGTGCTAGAGAGGGTACGCAGTATTTT.

The J gene is TRBJ1-2, the V gene TRBV7-9; 9 bases agree with TRBD1. V was pared by 4 bases and J by 6 bases, with 6 bases of the junction left unmatched. Per the germline V gene, CDR1 is SEHNR and CDR2 is FQNEAQ (reference sequence). The CDR3 loop spans 14 amino acids. CDR3 in amino acids: CASSWGQGGDGYTF. The CDR3 DNA reads TGTGCCAGCAGCTGGGGACAGGGTGGAGATGGCTACACCTTC.

This clonotype was found a few times. The chain employs TRBV10-3 and TRBJ2-1; 8 bases are a match to TRBD2. Germline V CDR1 and CDR2: ENHRY, SYGVKD. The CDR3 totals 15 residues. V shed 4 bases and J 5 bases; nucleotides not matched to a gene: 7. CDR3 nucleotides: TGTGCCATCAGTGGAACGGGGGGGGCGAACAATGAGCAGTTCTTC. Protein product: CAISGTGGANNEQFF.

This chain links TRBV9 with TRBJ2-4, with 8 bases lining up with TRBD1. The V and J ends lost 5 bases and 3 bases, in that order; junction bases with no gene match: 7. The CDR3 is 15 amino acids. Germline lookup yields CDR1 SGDLS and CDR2 YYNGEE. The CDR3 coding sequence is TGTGCCAGCAGTCCAGGGGGCTGGGACAAAAACATTCAGTACTTC. Translated: CASSPGGWDKNIQYF.

This clonotype has more than one count but fewer than ten. V gene TRBV12-3 or TRBV12-4 combines with J gene TRBJ1-2; D uncertain. V shed 2 bases and J shed 0 bases, with 7 bases lying between them. This CDR3 contains 14 residues. The chain's CDR3 is CASSLRVTNYGYTF. CDR3 in DNA: TGTGCCAGCAGTTTAAGGGTAACTAACTATGGCTACACCTTC.

In this sample, this clonotype turned up a few times. The chain has TRBV25-1 and TRBJ2-3; D gene uncertain. The CDR3 is 14 residues long. V was shortened by 4 bases and J by 1 base, with 9 bases between the two germline ends. CDR1 is MGHDK and CDR2 is SYGVNS in the germline V gene. The DNA of the CDR3 is TGTGCCAGCAGTGGTCTAGACCGCACAGATACGCAGTATTTT. Its translation is CASSGLDRTDTQYF.

The table lists this clonotype with a few counts. The rearrangement joins TRBV5-1 to TRBJ1-2; no clear D. This CDR3 contains 15 residues. Germline CDR1 reads SGHRS; CDR2 reads YFSETQ. The V end was cut by 2 bases, the J end by 1 base, with 12 bases between. The DNA of the CDR3 is TGCGCCAGCAGCTTCAGGATGGGCGGTAACTATGGCTACACCTTC. The encoded protein is CASSFRMGGNYGYTF.

The chain employs TRBV6-5 and TRBJ1-1; D gene uncertain. The CDR3 has 15 residues. Germline CDR1 MNHEY, CDR2 SVGAGI. V lost 5 bases to trimming and J lost 0 bases, with 13 bases between them. CDR3 sequence (DNA): TGTGCCAGCAGTCCCCGGACTGGGTTGAACACTGAAGCTTTCTTT. Translated, it gives CASSPRTGLNTEAFF.

This rearrangement joins TRBV20-1 to TRBJ1-2, with D unclear. There are 16 residues in the CDR3. Germline V CDR1 and CDR2: DFQATT, SNEGSKA (reference sequence). Trimming took off 0 bases at V and 3 bases at J, with 17 bases between the two ends. The CDR3 DNA sequence: TGCAGTGCTAGAGATCGATTCGGTCACCGGGACTATGGCTACACCTTC. Translating it yields CSARDRFGHRDYGYTF.

This chain uses TRBV4-2 with TRBJ2-1; D assignment may be TRBD1 or TRBD2 (5 bases each). The CDR3 loop spans 17 amino acids. CDR1 LGHNA and CDR2 YNFKEQ come from the germline V gene. The V end was cut by 0 bases, the J end by 5 bases, with 17 bases between. CDR3 nucleotides: TGTGCCAGCAGCCAAGATCCGGACGGGGCGTTTGACAATGAGCAGTTCTTC. Translating gives CASSQDPDGAFDNEQFF.

This chain links TRBV20-1 with TRBJ2-2; 7 bases fit TRBD1. Germline CDR1 is DFQATT and CDR2 is SNEGSKA (reference sequence). V shed 6 bases and J 7 bases; nucleotides not matched to a gene: 8. CDR3 length equals 13 residues. CDR3 coding DNA: TGCAGTGCACCGCCGACAGGGCGCGGGGAGCTGTTTTTT. Amino acid sequence: CSAPPTGRGELFF.

This clonotype was observed at least ten times. The genes are TRBV5-1 and TRBJ1-1; the D is unclear. V lost 0 bases, J lost 2 bases, and 2 bases lay in between. There are 12 residues in the CDR3. CDR1 SGHRS and CDR2 YFSETQ come from the germline V gene. CDR3 nucleotide sequence: TGCGCCAGCAGCTTGGATAACACTGAAGCTTTCTTT. It translates to CASSLDNTEAFF.

Ten or more counts support this clonotype. The chain combines TRBV20-1 with TRBJ1-2; D may be TRBD1 (6 bases). The CDR3 has 13 amino acids. Trimming stripped 5 bases from V and 4 bases from J, with 14 bases between. Germline V gene lookup returns CDR1 DFQATT and CDR2 SNEGSKA (reference sequence). CDR3 sequence (DNA): TGCAGTGCTGGTTCGGGGGCGGGCTATGGCTACACCTTC. Its protein is CSAGSGAGYGYTF.

This clonotype has a count of ten or more. For the CDR3, the DNA is TGTGCCAGCAGCTTCGACAGGGGACAGCCCCAGCATTTT. Translation gives CASSFDRGQPQHF. The rearrangement joins TRBV7-8 to TRBJ1-5; 8 bases align to TRBD1. The CDR3 runs 13 residues. Germline V gives CDR1 SGHVS, CDR2 FQNEAQ. Trimming cost V 3 bases and J 7 bases; bases outside gene matches: 2.

The rearrangement uses TRBV28 and TRBJ2-7, with D uncertain. The V and J ends lost 1 base and 2 bases respectively, with 12 bases between them. CDR3 length equals 15 residues. CDR1 is MDHEN and CDR2 is SYDVKM in the germline V gene. CDR3 protein: CASSLFGSSTYEQYF. CDR3 DNA: TGTGCCAGCAGTTTATTTGGCAGTTCGACCTACGAGCAGTACTTC.

CDR3 DNA: TGTGCCAGCAGCTTAGTGCGAGGGATCGGCTACACCTTC. It yields the protein CASSLVRGIGYTF. This chain joins TRBV7-8 and TRBJ1-2; D is undetermined. Germline lookup yields CDR1 SGHVS and CDR2 FQNEAQ. Trimming removed 1 base at V and 8 bases at J, with 11 bases between. The CDR3 spans 13 residues.